Following are 6 T cell receptor beta chains from one sample sequenced in a study of shared clonotypes between healthy human individuals. Terminally differentiated effector memory CD45RA+ cells were left out of the naive CD8 fraction, which was CD45RO-negative and positively selected for CCR7. Repertoires were generated with immunoSEQ multiplex PCR, while TCRdb's copy carries only in-frame clones and drops some. The sample holds more than 2 million clones, roughly 95% seen once. Sequenced: naive CD8+ T cells sorted from blood. These receptors all come from a man aged 18 to 30 in good health.

This clone has only one observation. The chain employs TRBV7-9 and TRBJ2-7; D ambiguous. CDR3 length equals 13 residues. Trimming removed 3 bases at V and 7 bases at J, with 13 bases between. Germline V lookup: CDR1 SEHNR, CDR2 FQNEAQ (reference sequence). For the CDR3, the DNA is TGTGCCAGCAGCTTCCAGGCCCTGATGGAGCAGTACTTC. Its protein product is CASSFQALMEQYF.

This sequence joins TRBV7-9 and TRBJ1-2; possible D gene TRBD1, 6 bases. Germline V gene lookup returns CDR1 SEHNR and CDR2 FQNEAQ (reference sequence). Trimming shortened V by 4 bases and J by 0 bases, and 15 bases separated the two germline ends. This CDR3 has 16 amino acids. CDR3 sequence (DNA): TGTGCCAGCAGCTCGACAGGAGATCCCCCTAACTATGGCTACACCTTC. Amino acids: CASSSTGDPPNYGYTF.

The CDR3 is CASNSRGGHGETQYF. The CDR3 region has the DNA TGTGCCAGCAATTCACGCGGCGGACACGGGGAGACCCAGTACTTC. The J gene is TRBJ2-5, the V gene TRBV7-2, with a possible D match to TRBD1 (5 bases). V was cut by 7 bases and J by 5 bases, with 20 bases left in between. Germline values: CDR1 SGHTA, CDR2 FQGNSA. The CDR3 spans 15 residues.

V gene TRBV12-5 combines with J gene TRBJ2-7; 13 nucleotides agree with TRBD2. The CDR3 runs 14 residues. The germline CDR1 and CDR2 sequences are LGHNT and FRNRAP. Losses at the gene ends were 5 bases for V and 4 bases for J; bases not matched to a gene: 2. The CDR3 protein is CASGRLAGGYEQYF. CDR3 DNA sequence: TGTGCTAGTGGTAGACTAGCGGGAGGATACGAGCAGTACTTC.

The rearrangement uses TRBV19 and TRBJ2-2, with D perhaps TRBD2 (6 bases). The germline CDR1 and CDR2 sequences are LNHDA and SQIVND (reference sequence). CDR3 length equals 16 residues. Trimming took 2 bases from V and 1 from J, leaving 11 bases between them. The CDR3 DNA is TGTGCCAGTAGTATATTATGGCGGGAGAACACCGGGGAGCTGTTTTTT. This translates into CASSILWRENTGELFF.

A remark on this clone: Other DNA sequences from this sample encode an identical CDR3 as well. The chain has TRBV2 and TRBJ2-7; D remains ambiguous. Looked up from germline, CDR1 is SNHLY and CDR2 is FYNNEI. This CDR3 spans 11 amino acids. Deletions cut 6 bases from V and 3 bases from J, with 6 bases between. The CDR3, as DNA: TGTGCCAGCAGGACGGACTACGAGCAGTACTTC. Residues: CASRTDYEQYF.